One and the same sample provided the 27 T cell receptor beta chains below, sequenced in a study of cytomegalovirus exposure and HLA in healthy donors. The PCR was carried out with 60 Vbeta primers and 13 Jbeta primers. Sequenced by immunoSEQ multiplex PCR; TCRdb stores in-frame clones only, minus some. The data hold some 200,000 clones, with 70% to 85% observed a single time. Sequencing was done on a sample of PBMCs. All receptors come from a boy younger than 10 in good health and CMV-seronegative.

The V and J genes are TRBV7-2 and TRBJ2-1; the D is unclear. Germline loops: CDR1 SGHTA, CDR2 FQGNSA. Between the trimmed V and J ends, which lost 4 bases and 4 bases, there was a span of 8 bases. The CDR3 runs to 13 residues. The chain's CDR3 is CASSSSLYNEQFF. The CDR3 bases are TGTGCCAGCAGCTCCTCTCTGTACAATGAGCAGTTCTTC.

The chain is built from TRBV6-1 and TRBJ2-4; 8 nucleotides agree with TRBD2. CDR3 length equals 17 residues. Germline-derived CDR1 and CDR2 are MNHNS and SASEGT. V lost 4 bases, J lost 0 bases, and 8 bases stayed unmatched. CDR3 loop: CASSVGTGGIAKNIQYF. The CDR3 DNA reads as TGTGCCAGCAGTGTAGGCACGGGAGGGATAGCCAAAAACATTCAGTACTTC.

V and J are TRBV9 and TRBJ1-2; a possible D gene is TRBD1 (5 bases). There are 12 residues in the CDR3. The V gene lost 4 bases and the J gene lost 13 bases, with 17 bases spanning the gap. Germline CDR1 reads SGDLS; CDR2 reads YYNGEE. CDR3 protein: CASSLPGGLSTF. Written as DNA, the CDR3 is TGTGCCAGCAGCCTCCCCGGGGGACTGAGCACCTTC.

V usage is TRBV5-4 and J usage is TRBJ2-5, with TRBD2 matching 10 bases. This CDR3 region has 17 residues. CDR1 is SGHNT and CDR2 is YYREEE in the germline V gene (reference sequence). The V and J ends lost 3 bases and 0 bases, in that order; junction bases with no gene match: 8. CDR3 in amino acids: CASSSLGTSGDQETQYF. In nucleotides, the CDR3 is TGTGCCAGCAGCTCCCTCGGTACTAGCGGGGACCAAGAGACCCAGTACTTC. The full variable domain, in which reference TRBV5-4 and TRBJ2-5 provide the parts outside the CDR3, is ETGVTQSPTHLIKTRGQQVTLRCSSQSGHNTVSWYQQALGQGPQFIFQYYREEENGRGNFPPRFSGLQFPNYSSELNVNALELDDSALYLCASSSLGTSGDQETQYFGPGTRLLVL.

The chain combines TRBV5-6 with TRBJ1-2, with D possibly being TRBD1 (6 bases). The CDR3 extends over 17 amino acids. CDR1 SGHDT and CDR2 YYEEEE come from the germline V gene. Trimming cost V 2 bases and J 0 bases, with 17 bases left between them. In nucleotides, the CDR3 is TGTGCCAGCAGCTTAAATCAGGGGTCTACAGCTAACTATGGCTACACCTTC. Its protein is CASSLNQGSTANYGYTF. Together with reference TRBV5-6 and TRBJ1-2, the CDR3 gives the full variable domain: DAGVTQSPTHLIKTRGQQVTLRCSPKSGHDTVSWYQQALGQGPQFIFQYYEEEERQRGNFPDRFSGHQFPNYSSELNVNALLLGDSALYLCASSLNQGSTANYGYTFGSGTRLTVV.

J is TRBJ1-5 and V is TRBV4-2, with D unresolved. Trimming stripped 0 bases from V and 4 bases from J, with 13 bases between. Germline CDR1 and CDR2: LGHNA and YNFKEQ. This CDR3 is built from 16 residues. The CDR3 DNA is TGTGCCAGCAGCCAAGATGGAGACCCTAGGAATCAGCCCCAGCATTTT. Translated: CASSQDGDPRNQPQHF.

The genes are TRBV7-9 and TRBJ2-7; D is perhaps TRBD1 (7 bases). The germline CDR1 and CDR2 sequences are SEHNR and FQNEAQ (reference sequence). The CDR3 contains 15 residues. With 5 bases removed from V and 5 bases from J, the gap between germline ends came to 19 bases. This CDR3 reads CASSPPGQGGNEQYF. The CDR3 DNA is TGTGCCAGCAGCCCTCCGGGTCAGGGGGGCAACGAGCAGTACTTC.

The V call is TRBV18, the J call TRBJ1-1; D is uncertain. CDR1 is KGHSH and CDR2 is LQKENI in the germline V gene. V was shortened by 8 bases and J by 3 bases, with 16 bases between the two germline ends. The CDR3 spans 14 residues. CDR3 sequence reads: CASRTTLGDTEAFF. The CDR3 DNA reads TGTGCCAGCCGGACCACCTTGGGAGACACTGAAGCTTTCTTT. Full variable domain (outside the CDR3, taken from reference TRBV18 and TRBJ1-1): NAGVMQNPRHLVRRRGQEARLRCSPMKGHSHVYWYRQLPEEGLKFMVYLQKENIIDESGMPKERFSAEFPKEGPSILRIQQVVRGDSAAYFCASRTTLGDTEAFFGQGTRLTVV.

V is TRBV5-1 and J is TRBJ2-1, with TRBD2 matching 11 bases. V shed 4 bases, J shed 2 bases, and the junction held 2 bases outside the gene matches. This CDR3 is 15 amino acids long. Germline V gene data show CDR1 as SGHRS and CDR2 as YFSETQ. The CDR3 DNA sequence: TGCGCCAGCAGCGTAGCGGGGGGGCCCTACAATGAGCAGTTCTTC. Translating it yields CASSVAGGPYNEQFF.

This sequence joins TRBV10-3 and TRBJ1-5; possibly TRBD1 for D (6 bases). In germline, CDR1 is ENHRY, CDR2 SYGVKD. V was shortened by 10 bases and J by 6 bases, with 19 bases between the two germline ends. This CDR3 region has 14 residues. The CDR3 loop is CASRLGTLGQPQHF. The CDR3 DNA reads TGTGCCAGCCGGTTGGGGACACTCGGTCAGCCCCAGCATTTT.

V usage is TRBV6-5 and J usage is TRBJ1-2; D not certain. V was clipped by 3 bases and J by 7 bases, with 9 bases between them. Germline CDR1 is MNHEY and CDR2 is SVGAGI. The CDR3 has 12 residues. In nucleotides, the CDR3 is TGTGCCAGCAGTTATGGCGGTGCTGGCTACACCTTC. This translates into CASSYGGAGYTF.

The chain combines TRBV11-2 with TRBJ2-5; no clear D. V was clipped by 1 base and J by 8 bases, with 5 bases between them. This CDR3 has 11 amino acids. Per the germline V gene, CDR1 is SGHAT and CDR2 is FQNNGV. The CDR3 sequence: CASSLVETQYF. CDR3 bases: TGTGCCAGCAGCTTAGTAGAAACCCAGTACTTC.

The genes are TRBV11-2 and TRBJ2-1; 14 positions match TRBD2. The V and J ends lost 5 bases and 7 bases, in that order; junction bases with no gene match: 10. Looked up from germline, CDR1 is SGHAT and CDR2 is FQNNGV. The CDR3 contains 17 residues. CDR3 DNA: TGTGCCAGCAGCCACCACACCGGGACTAGCGGGGGAAATGAGCAGTTCTTC. The encoded protein is CASSHHTGTSGGNEQFF.

The V gene is TRBV19, the J gene TRBJ2-1; 13 bases line up with TRBD2. V shed 2 bases, J shed 10 bases, and the junction held 8 bases outside the gene matches. This CDR3 has 16 amino acids. The germline V gene encodes CDR1 LNHDA and CDR2 SQIVND (reference sequence). CDR3 residues: CASSISPTSGGREQFF. The CDR3 DNA follows: TGTGCCAGTAGTATAAGTCCGACTAGCGGGGGGAGGGAGCAGTTCTTC.

CDR3 loop: CASSLGGRGTYNSPLHF. CDR3 DNA sequence: TGTGCCAGCAGCTTGGGTGGCAGGGGGACTTACAATTCACCCCTCCACTTT. This chain uses TRBV5-4 with TRBJ1-6; TRBD1 aligns across 7 bases. CDR1 is SGHNT and CDR2 is YYREEE in the germline V gene (reference sequence). The ends lost 0 bases at V and 7 bases at J; junction bases unmatched: 10. The CDR3 length is 17 residues.

V usage is TRBV7-9 and J usage is TRBJ2-7; 10 nucleotides agree with TRBD1. After removal of 2 bases from V and 6 bases from J, the junction contained 1 base not matched to a gene. Germline V gene lookup returns CDR1 SEHNR and CDR2 FQNEAQ (reference sequence). The CDR3 contains 13 residues. The CDR3 bases are TGTGCCAGCAGCTTATGGACAGGGGGCGAGCAGTACTTC. This translates into CASSLWTGGEQYF. The full variable domain, completed using reference TRBV7-9 and TRBJ2-7, is DTGVSQNPRHKITKRGQNVTFRCDPISEHNRLYWYRQTLGQGPEFLTYFQNEAQLEKSRLLSDRFSAERPKGSFSTLEIQRTEQGDSAMYLCASSLWTGGEQYFGPGTRLTVT.

This clone was recorded a few times. The rearrangement joins TRBV6-1 to TRBJ2-7; TRBD1 aligns across 9 bases. The V segment lost 9 bases and the J segment 6 bases; nucleotides outside the gene matches: 9. This CDR3 region has 13 residues. Germline lookup yields CDR1 MNHNS and CDR2 SASEGT. CDR3 coding DNA: TGTGCCAGTATCCGGGACAGGGTCAGCGAGCAGTACTTC. Amino acid sequence: CASIRDRVSEQYF.

This chain joins TRBV2 and TRBJ1-2; no clear D gene. The CDR3 is made up of 10 amino acids. CDR1 and CDR2 (germline): SNHLY, FYNNEI. V gave up 10 bases and J gave up 4 bases, with 7 bases separating them. The CDR3 here is CATGGYGYTF. The CDR3 coding sequence is TGTGCCACCGGTGGCTATGGCTACACCTTC.

The V gene is TRBV7-6, the J gene TRBJ2-3; 8 bases match TRBD1. This CDR3 comprises 16 residues. From germline, CDR1 is SGHVS and CDR2 FNYEAQ. With 5 bases clipped from V and 3 bases from J, the junction kept 10 bases outside the gene matches. The CDR3, as DNA: TGTGCCAGCAGCCGACTCGGACAGGGTTTGACAGATACGCAGTATTTT. Translating it yields CASSRLGQGLTDTQYF.

The rearrangement uses TRBV6-5 and TRBJ1-5, with D unclear. Germline V gene sequence: CDR1 MNHEY, CDR2 SVGAGI. Trimming took off 2 bases at V and 8 bases at J, with 10 bases between the two ends. The CDR3 consists of 13 residues. CDR3: CASSYNEEEPQHF. The CDR3 DNA is TGTGCCAGCAGTTACAATGAGGAAGAGCCCCAGCATTTT.

The chain recombines TRBV9 with TRBJ2-3, with D possibly being TRBD1 (5 bases). Germline assignment: CDR1 SGDLS and CDR2 YYNGEE. CDR3 length equals 15 residues. Trimming took 0 bases from V and 5 from J, leaving 13 bases between them. CDR3 nucleotide sequence: TGTGCCAGCAGCGTAGACGCCAGGGCGGTAGATACGCAGTATTTT. Its translation: CASSVDARAVDTQYF.

The V gene is TRBV5-4, the J gene TRBJ1-2; D is undetermined. V shed 0 bases and J shed 5 bases, with 5 bases lying between them. CDR3 length equals 12 residues. CDR1 is SGHNT, CDR2 YYREEE, per germline (reference sequence). CDR3 protein: CASSLVGYGYTF. The CDR3 bases are TGTGCCAGCAGCTTGGTCGGGTATGGCTACACCTTC.

This clone was counted a few times. This chain joins TRBV7-9 and TRBJ2-2, with TRBD1 as a possible D gene (6 bases). Between the trimmed V and J ends, which lost 1 base and 3 bases, there was a span of 6 bases. CDR3 length equals 14 residues. Germline loops: CDR1 SEHNR, CDR2 FQNEAQ (reference sequence). As DNA, the CDR3 is TGTGCCAGCAGCTTAGGACAGGACACCGGGGAGCTGTTTTTT. Amino acids: CASSLGQDTGELFF.

The chain links TRBV5-6 to TRBJ2-7; no clear D gene. There are 13 residues in the CDR3. Germline assignment: CDR1 SGHDT and CDR2 YYEEEE. V was clipped by 0 bases and J by 6 bases, with 10 bases between them. For the CDR3, the DNA is TGTGCCAGCAGCTTGGGGTGGGCCTCCGAGCAGTACTTC. Amino acids: CASSLGWASEQYF.

The rearrangement uses TRBV18 and TRBJ1-2; D is uncertain. V was trimmed by 2 bases and J by 1 base, leaving 11 bases between them. The CDR3 has 15 amino acids. Germline CDR1 is KGHSH and CDR2 is LQKENI. The CDR3 region has the DNA TGTGCCAGCTCACCAAAGACAAGCTATAACTATGGCTACACCTTC. Amino acids: CASSPKTSYNYGYTF.

This rearrangement joins TRBV7-6 to TRBJ1-2; TRBD1 aligns across 7 bases. The ends lost 2 bases at V and 4 bases at J; junction bases unmatched: 19. The CDR3 loop spans 19 amino acids. Germline values: CDR1 SGHVS, CDR2 FNYEAQ. CDR3 region: CASSLSLRGDQGVGYGYTF. CDR3 nucleotides: TGTGCCAGCAGCTTATCTCTCCGTGGAGACCAGGGGGTGGGCTATGGCTACACCTTC. Using reference TRBV7-6 and TRBJ1-2 for the parts outside the CDR3, the full variable domain is GAGVSQSPRYKVTKRGQDVALRCDPISGHVSLYWYRQALGQGPEFLTYFNYEAQQDKSGLPNDRFSAERPEGSISTLTIQRTEQRDSAMYRCASSLSLRGDQGVGYGYTFGSGTRLTVV.

The V call is TRBV18, the J call TRBJ2-1; perhaps TRBD1 as D (6 bases). Germline CDR1 KGHSH, CDR2 LQKENI. V lost 6 bases and J 3 bases, leaving 21 bases between the germline ends. This CDR3 has 17 amino acids. CDR3 sequence (DNA): TGTGCCAGCTCCATAAACAGGGCCCTTAACCTCTACAATGAGCAGTTCTTC. This gives the protein CASSINRALNLYNEQFF.